The source of this T cell receptor (beta chain) is a study of shared clonotypes between healthy human individuals (TCRdb year 2020). Background for the entire study: The cohort included a few men and a couple of women between 18 and 49 years of age. The study deeply sequenced blood TCR repertoires of about 5 healthy adults to estimate repertoire size and the extent of clonotype sharing between individuals. Libraries were prepared and TCR repertoires were sequenced by different laboratories using diverse techniques, in order to increase sequencing depth and limit assay-specific biases. Each donor's leukapheresis produced roughly between roughly 0.85 and 10 billion PBMCs.

Healthy HIV-negative adults with no recently reported acute infections or vaccinations were included as donors. All donors were Caucasian adults living in Nashville, Tennessee, USA. For unsorted samples, tens of millions of PBMCs were counted and genomic DNA was extracted with the QIAamp DNA Blood Mini kit. Blood was collected by leukapheresis, and PBMCs were isolated by Ficoll-Histopaque density gradient centrifugation and then cryopreserved in liquid nitrogen vapor phase. Including the terminal cysteine and phenylalanine, the CDR3 comprises 13 residues. CDR3 DNA is the only sequence kept; it has 39 bases, read in frame from the first base. The V end gives up 5 bases and the J end 3 bases, leaving 2 bases in the junction not matched to a gene. CDR1 and CDR2, per the germline V gene, are MNHEY and SVGAGI. Using the deep immunoSEQ assay, TCR CDR3 regions were amplified from genomic DNA by multiplex PCR. Genomic DNA extracted from each cell subset was distributed evenly over all wells of several immunoSEQ 96-well plates, and each plate served as one replicate. For unsorted PBMC, around 330 ng genomic DNA, equal to 32,000 or so T cell genomes, was loaded into each replicate PCR. Ten immunoSEQ deep assay plates were used to sequence unsorted PBMC genomic DNA. The purified libraries were quantified using a Qubit 3.0 fluorometer, sized with a Bioanalyzer 2100, and then quantified again using the KAPA Library Quantification kit. A separate single-read 150-cycle Illumina NextSeq 550 flow cell was used to sequence each immunoSEQ 96-well plate. The paper's processing steps were these. Because the immunoSEQ output held only junctional sequences and lacked quality scores, the filtering could not match the filtering applied to full-length reads. To assign V/J genes and CDR3, sequences were annotated using PyIR, a Python wrapper for IgBLAST v1.9, with IMGT germline references. Any read was removed if the V/J assignment was weak (E-value above 1e-6), the CDR3 was missing, or the read contained stop codons, out-of-frame junctions, or ambiguous translated residues. V3J clonotypes were defined as sequences sharing the same inferred V gene, J gene, and CDR3 amino acid sequence. Percentage overlap between repertoires was calculated by dividing the number of shared unique clonotypes by the size of the smaller repertoire. Repertoire richness was assessed with RTK rarefaction, the Chao1 estimator, and Recon v2.1 estimates of unobserved clonotypes. In its TCRdb copy, this immuneACCESS table keeps in-frame sequences only and misses some clones. Where compared with another copy, unresolved V genes explain less than half of these, and the others have no known cause. V and J calls and clone size are given by that table; D and trimming were obtained from the DNA. This sample is represented by roughly 500,000 clones; 76% of them were singletons. The ten largest make up 13% of the sample.

The investigation overall reported the following: Pairwise subsampling indicated that sequencing depth was expected to affect the degree of clonotype sharing among donors. Because the study included a small number of donors, the genetic and exposure-history diversity represented was limited. Only blood was sampled, and tissue TCR repertoires likely differ from those in blood.

Points on this clone: Its target antigen remains unknown. Nothing much larger sits one base from this clone, and base qualities are not available.

Sequenced material: PBMCs. The sequence derives from a woman in her thirties or forties in good health. Some clones in this sample may be carry-over from other donors' samples. The sequence links TRBV6-5 to TRBJ2-7; 9 central nucleotides agree with TRBD1. The DNA sequence is given as TGTGCCAGCAGTAGGGACAGGGACTACGAGCAGTACTTC. The translation is CASSRDRDYEQYF.